This passage covers 26 T cell receptor beta chains from one sample sequenced in a study of T-cell memory formation after mild COVID-19. TCRdb passed the 5' RACE reads through MiXCR, listing each CDR3 protein once. The data contain some 440,000 distinct CDR3 sequences, 25% of them seen just once; the ten biggest clones take up roughly an eighth. Specimen: PBMCs or a T cell subset sorted from them (not recorded which). These TCRs come from an adult woman who had mild COVID-19 (a few samples of this study predate the infection). Cell type and time point are not known.

This chain connects TRBV29-1 to TRBJ1-5; D remains unclear. The CDR3 spans 14 residues. The germline gives CDR1 SQVTM, CDR2 ANQGSEA. V was clipped by 6 bases and J by 3 bases, with 15 bases between them. The CDR3 bases are TGCAGCGTCCAAGACTCCTTACCCAATCAGCCCCAGCATTTT. Its protein is CSVQDSLPNQPQHF.

The chain carries TRBV4-3 and TRBJ2-5; 11 bases agree with TRBD2. The ends lost 4 bases at V and 4 bases at J; junction bases unmatched: 8. This CDR3 region has 16 residues. The germline gives CDR1 LGHNA, CDR2 YSLEER. Here the CDR3 DNA reads TGCGCCAGCAGCCGAATAGCGGGAGGGCCCTCAGAGACCCAGTACTTC. It specifies CASSRIAGGPSETQYF.

This clonotype was seen a few times. The chain joins TRBV15 to TRBJ2-5, with D perhaps matching TRBD1 (6 bases). Germline-derived CDR1 and CDR2 are LNHNV and YYDKDF (reference sequence). V lost 4 bases and J 5 bases, leaving 11 bases between the germline ends. The CDR3 is 13 residues long. The CDR3 DNA reads TGTGCCACCAGCAAAGGACAGTGGGAGACCCAGTACTTC. It encodes CATSKGQWETQYF.

This clonotype was seen more than once but under ten times. The V call is TRBV20-1, the J call TRBJ2-5, with D unresolved. CDR3 size: 16 residues. Per germline, CDR1 DFQATT and CDR2 SNEGSKA (reference sequence). Trimming stripped 0 bases from V and 5 bases from J, with 19 bases between. Written as DNA, the CDR3 is TGCAGTGCTAGAGATTCGGATAGTTGGCAAATGGAGACCCAGTACTTC. Its translation: CSARDSDSWQMETQYF.

This rearrangement joins TRBV7-2 to TRBJ2-7, with 12 bases matching TRBD2. Germline V gives CDR1 SGHTA, CDR2 FQGNSA. The CDR3 is made up of 15 amino acids. V trimming: 5 bases; J trimming: 2 bases; junction bases outside the gene matches: 4. The CDR3 nucleotides are TGTGCCAGCAGCGCATCTAGCGGGAGGGCCTACGAGCAGTACTTC. This translates into CASSASSGRAYEQYF.

This clonotype was counted ten times or more. The rearrangement joins TRBV5-5 to TRBJ2-5, with TRBD2 matching over 9 bases. Germline CDR1 is SGHKS and CDR2 is YYEKEE (reference sequence). Unmatched junction bases numbered 6, after V lost 2 bases and J lost 1 base. This CDR3 contains 16 residues. The CDR3 DNA is TGTGCCAGCAGCTTACCGCCTAGCGGGATCCAAGAGACCCAGTACTTC. As protein: CASSLPPSGIQETQYF.

This clonotype occurred a few times. V usage is TRBV7-6 and J usage is TRBJ2-7, with 8 bases identical to TRBD1. CDR3 size: 14 residues. Germline V CDR1 and CDR2: SGHVS, FNYEAQ. Losses at the gene ends were 5 bases for V and 3 bases for J; bases not matched to a gene: 6. As DNA, the CDR3 is TGTGCCAGCAGCACCGGACAGGGATACTACGAGCAGTACTTC. Protein sequence: CASSTGQGYYEQYF. The full variable domain, in which reference TRBV7-6 and TRBJ2-7 provide the parts outside the CDR3, is GAGVSQSPRYKVTKRGQDVALRCDPISGHVSLYWYRQALGQGPEFLTYFNYEAQQDKSGLPNDRFSAERPEGSISTLTIQRTEQRDSAMYRCASSTGQGYYEQYFGPGTRLTVT.

This clonotype was found a few times. The chain uses TRBV9 and TRBJ2-3; 10 nucleotides line up with TRBD2. V trimming: 3 bases; J trimming: 2 bases; junction bases outside the gene matches: 9. This CDR3 spans 17 amino acids. Germline V gene sequence: CDR1 SGDLS, CDR2 YYNGEE. CDR3 in amino acids: CASSAYKLAGITDTQYF. The DNA for the CDR3 is TGTGCCAGCAGCGCCTATAAACTAGCGGGAATCACAGATACGCAGTATTTT.

In its sample, this clonotype was seen a few times. The chain couples TRBV2 to TRBJ2-6; tentative D call: TRBD1 (6 bases). V lost 4 bases and J 3 bases, leaving 13 bases between the germline ends. Germline V gene data show CDR1 as SNHLY and CDR2 as FYNNEI. This CDR3 has 16 residues. The CDR3 spells CASSGYRVGGANVLTF. The CDR3 DNA is TGTGCCAGCAGTGGTTACAGGGTTGGTGGGGCCAACGTCCTGACTTTC.

This clonotype was detected a few times. The chain combines TRBV6-2 or TRBV6-3 with TRBJ2-7; 7 bases are a match to TRBD1. Looked up from germline, CDR1 is MNHEY and CDR2 is SVGEGT. The junction had 9 bases not matched to a gene; V was cut back by 7 bases and J by 0 bases. The CDR3 runs to 15 residues. The CDR3 DNA reads TGTGCCAGCAACCGAGGGACAGCTAACTCCTACGAGCAGTACTTC. Residues: CASNRGTANSYEQYF.

The V call is TRBV5-1, the J call TRBJ2-5, with unresolved D. Trimming shortened V by 1 base and J by 4 bases, and 14 bases separated the two germline ends. The CDR3 runs to 15 residues. Germline V gene sequence: CDR1 SGHRS, CDR2 YFSETQ. CDR3 nucleotides: TGCGCCAGCAGCTTGTTAGTTGGCGCACGAGAGACCCAGTACTTC. Protein: CASSLLVGARETQYF.

Ten or more counts support this clonotype. The J gene is TRBJ2-7, the V gene TRBV20-1, with TRBD1 matching 10 bases. The CDR3 is made up of 13 amino acids. Trimming removed 3 bases from V and 6 bases from J; junction bases left unmatched: 5. Per the germline V gene, CDR1 is DFQATT and CDR2 is SNEGSKA (reference sequence). The CDR3 reads CSASQGDRGEQYF. The DNA of the CDR3 is TGCAGTGCTAGTCAGGGGGACAGGGGCGAGCAGTACTTC.

This clonotype was seen a few times. V and J are TRBV3-1 and TRBJ2-3, with a possible D match to TRBD2 (6 bases). The CDR3 is made up of 14 amino acids. V shed 7 bases and J shed 0 bases, with 11 bases lying between them. Germline V CDR1 and CDR2: LGHDT, YNNKEL (reference sequence). For the CDR3, the DNA is TGTGCCAGCAAAGATGCGGGGAGCACAGATACGCAGTATTTT. The encoded protein is CASKDAGSTDTQYF.

This clonotype occurred a few times. The chain carries TRBV7-9 and TRBJ2-2, with D possibly matching TRBD1 (6 bases). Germline V CDR1 and CDR2: SEHNR, FQNEAQ (reference sequence). The CDR3 has 18 residues. V was cut by 5 bases and J by 5 bases, with 24 bases left in between. CDR3 amino acids: CASSTTGSPAIETGELFF. In nucleotides, the CDR3 is TGTGCCAGCAGCACCACAGGGTCACCCGCGATAGAGACCGGGGAGCTGTTTTTT.

In its sample, this clonotype was seen a few times. The CDR3: CASSHGTGRLEQYF. CDR3 coding DNA: TGTGCCAGCAGTCACGGGACAGGGAGGTTGGAGCAGTACTTC. The rearrangement uses TRBV2 and TRBJ2-7; 9 positions agree with TRBD1. The germline gives CDR1 SNHLY, CDR2 FYNNEI. CDR3 length: 14 amino acids. With 5 bases clipped from V and 7 bases from J, the junction kept 9 bases outside the gene matches.

This clonotype was seen more than once but under ten times. The chain carries TRBV10-3 and TRBJ2-7, with 12 positions matching TRBD1. With 5 bases clipped from V and 4 bases from J, the junction kept 6 bases outside the gene matches. Germline V gives CDR1 ENHRY, CDR2 SYGVKD. The CDR3 is 15 amino acids. The CDR3 nucleotides are TGTGCCATCAGTCCCAGGGGACAGGGGGCATACGAGCAGTACTTC. Residues: CAISPRGQGAYEQYF.

This clonotype was seen a handful of times. Here the CDR3 DNA reads TGTGCCAGCAAGGACCGGCAGGGGGTCACTGAAGCTTTCTTT. This translates into CASKDRQGVTEAFF. The chain employs TRBV6-5 and TRBJ1-1; 7 bases match TRBD1. The germline V gene has CDR1 MNHEY and CDR2 SVGAGI. V shed 7 bases and J 4 bases; nucleotides not matched to a gene: 9. The CDR3 spans 14 residues.

This clonotype has a handful of counts. J is TRBJ2-2 and V is TRBV2; tentative D call: TRBD2 (6 bases). The CDR3 has 14 amino acids. Germline-derived CDR1 and CDR2 are SNHLY and FYNNEI. V lost 3 bases, J lost 3 bases, and 8 bases lay in between. This CDR3 reads CASSERRDTGELFF. CDR3 nucleotides: TGTGCCAGCAGTGAGAGGAGGGACACCGGGGAGCTGTTTTTT.

The CDR3 nucleotides read TGTGCCAGCAGCCGCTCACAGGGGACCACTAATGAAAAACTGTTTTTT. It translates to CASSRSQGTTNEKLFF. The genes are TRBV5-4 and TRBJ1-4; 7 bases fit TRBD1. Looked up from germline, CDR1 is SGHNT and CDR2 is YYREEE (reference sequence). CDR3 length equals 16 residues. V lost 4 bases, J lost 2 bases, and 8 bases stayed unmatched.

This clonotype appeared a few times. The gene calls are TRBV30 and TRBJ2-5; 14 nucleotides align to TRBD2. CDR1 is GTSNPN and CDR2 is SVGIG in the germline V gene (reference sequence). The CDR3 totals 16 residues. V was pared by 3 bases and J by 7 bases, with 10 bases of the junction left unmatched. The CDR3 region is CAWSPGLAGGVGTQYF. CDR3 DNA: TGTGCCTGGAGCCCCGGACTAGCGGGAGGTGTTGGGACCCAGTACTTC.

This clonotype was seen a handful of times. The chain uses TRBV19 and TRBJ2-7, with D hard to call. V was pared by 5 bases and J by 2 bases, with 16 bases between. The germline V gene has CDR1 LNHDA and CDR2 SQIVND (reference sequence). CDR3 length: 15 residues. The CDR3 sequence: CASSYAHIGPYEQYF. In DNA, the CDR3 is TGTGCCAGTAGTTATGCGCATATAGGTCCCTACGAGCAGTACTTC.

In this sample, this clonotype turned up a few times. The chain combines TRBV12-3 or TRBV12-4 with TRBJ1-2; D is perhaps TRBD1 (5 bases). The CDR3 contains 13 residues. V lost 6 bases and J lost 7, with 15 bases in between. CDR3 residues: CASSSHGALGYTF. The CDR3 DNA reads TGTGCCAGCAGCTCCCATGGGGCGCTTGGCTACACCTTC.

V gene TRBV6-1 combines with J gene TRBJ2-7; 9 positions match TRBD2. CDR1 and CDR2 from the germline V gene are MNHNS and SASEGT. The CDR3 is 15 amino acids. The V gene end was trimmed by 0 bases and the J gene end by 6 bases; junction bases not matched to a gene: 6. The CDR3: CASSEAGTSLGEQYF. For the CDR3, the DNA is TGTGCCAGCAGTGAAGCCGGGACTAGCCTCGGCGAGCAGTACTTC.

This sequence joins TRBV5-1 and TRBJ1-5; TRBD1 matches at 7 bases. The CDR3 sequence is 13 residues long. Germline V gene lookup returns CDR1 SGHRS and CDR2 YFSETQ. J lost 10 bases, V lost 3 bases, and 7 bases had no gene match. The CDR3: CASSSATGAPQHF. DNA for the CDR3: TGCGCCAGCAGCTCCGCTACAGGGGCCCCCCAGCATTTT.

This chain links TRBV15 with TRBJ2-1; weak D call: TRBD2 (5 bases). The germline V gene encodes CDR1 LNHNV and CDR2 YYDKDF (reference sequence). The CDR3 sequence is 15 residues long. V was clipped by 0 bases and J by 10 bases, with 16 bases between them. The CDR3 sequence is CATSREEALSGEQFF. Written as DNA, the CDR3 is TGTGCCACCAGCAGAGAGGAGGCTTTATCAGGCGAGCAGTTCTTC.

V gene TRBV5-5 combines with J gene TRBJ2-3; the match to TRBD1 covers 8 bases. The V gene's germline CDR1 is SGHKS and CDR2 YYEKEE (reference sequence). Unmatched junction bases numbered 9, after V lost 0 bases and J lost 6 bases. This CDR3 is 16 amino acids long. The DNA of the CDR3 is TGTGCCAGCAGCTTGGGCTTTCAGGGGGCCAGGGATACGCAGTATTTT. It is translated as CASSLGFQGARDTQYF.